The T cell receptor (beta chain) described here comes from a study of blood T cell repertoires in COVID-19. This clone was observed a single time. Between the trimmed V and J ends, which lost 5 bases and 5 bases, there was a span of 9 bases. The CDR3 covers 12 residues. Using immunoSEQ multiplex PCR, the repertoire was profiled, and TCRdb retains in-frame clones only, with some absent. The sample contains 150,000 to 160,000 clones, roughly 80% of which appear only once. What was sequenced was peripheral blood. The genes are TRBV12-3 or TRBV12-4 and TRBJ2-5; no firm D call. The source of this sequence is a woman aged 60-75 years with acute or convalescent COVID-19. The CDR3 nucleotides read TGTGCCAGCAGTCCACTACCGGAGACCCAGTACTTC. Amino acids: CASSPLPETQYF.